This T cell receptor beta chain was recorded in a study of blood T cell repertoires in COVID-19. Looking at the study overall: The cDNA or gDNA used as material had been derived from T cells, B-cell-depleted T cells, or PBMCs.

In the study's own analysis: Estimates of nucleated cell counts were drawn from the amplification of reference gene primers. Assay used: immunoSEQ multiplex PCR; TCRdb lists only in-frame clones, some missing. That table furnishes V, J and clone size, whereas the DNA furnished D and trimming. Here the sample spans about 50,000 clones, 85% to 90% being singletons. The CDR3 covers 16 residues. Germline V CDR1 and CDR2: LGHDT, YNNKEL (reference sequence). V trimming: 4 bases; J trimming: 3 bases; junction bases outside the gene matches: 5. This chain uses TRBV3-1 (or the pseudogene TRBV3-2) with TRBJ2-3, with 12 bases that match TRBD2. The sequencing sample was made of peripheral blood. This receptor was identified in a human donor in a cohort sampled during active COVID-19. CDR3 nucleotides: TGTGCCAGCAGCCTTTCTAGCGGGGGGGGGACAGATACGCAGTATTTT. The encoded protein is CASSLSSGGGTDTQYF.